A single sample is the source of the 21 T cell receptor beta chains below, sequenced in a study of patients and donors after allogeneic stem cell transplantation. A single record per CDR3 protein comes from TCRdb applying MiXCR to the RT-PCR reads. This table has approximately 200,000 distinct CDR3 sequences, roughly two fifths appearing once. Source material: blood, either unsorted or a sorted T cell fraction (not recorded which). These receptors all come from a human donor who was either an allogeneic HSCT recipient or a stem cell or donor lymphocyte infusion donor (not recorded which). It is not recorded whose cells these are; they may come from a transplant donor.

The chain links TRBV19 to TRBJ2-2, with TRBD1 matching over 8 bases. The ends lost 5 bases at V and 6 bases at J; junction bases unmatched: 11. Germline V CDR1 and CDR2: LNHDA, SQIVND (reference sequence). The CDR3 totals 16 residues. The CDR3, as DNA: TGTGCCAGTAGTGGAGGGCGACAGGGGTTATCCGGGGAGCTGTTTTTT. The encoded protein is CASSGGRQGLSGELFF.

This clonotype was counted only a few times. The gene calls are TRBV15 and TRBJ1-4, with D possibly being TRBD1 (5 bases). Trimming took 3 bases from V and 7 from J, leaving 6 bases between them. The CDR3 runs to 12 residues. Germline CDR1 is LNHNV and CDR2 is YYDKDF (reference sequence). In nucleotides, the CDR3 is TGTGCCACCAGCAGCCAGGGTGAAAAACTGTTTTTT. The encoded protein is CATSSQGEKLFF.

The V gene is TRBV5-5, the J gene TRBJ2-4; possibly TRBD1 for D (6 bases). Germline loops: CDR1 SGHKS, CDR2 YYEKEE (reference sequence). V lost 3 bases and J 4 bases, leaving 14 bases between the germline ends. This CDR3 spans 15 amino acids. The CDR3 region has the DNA TGTGCCAGCAGCTCTGACGGGACACCAAAAAACATTCAGTACTTC. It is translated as CASSSDGTPKNIQYF.

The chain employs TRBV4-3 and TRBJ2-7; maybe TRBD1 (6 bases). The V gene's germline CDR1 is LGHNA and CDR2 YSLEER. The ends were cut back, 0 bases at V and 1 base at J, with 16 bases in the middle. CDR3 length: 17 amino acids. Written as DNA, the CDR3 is TGCGCCAGCAGCCAAGATCTCGCGGACAGAATATCCTACGAGCAGTACTTC. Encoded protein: CASSQDLADRISYEQYF.

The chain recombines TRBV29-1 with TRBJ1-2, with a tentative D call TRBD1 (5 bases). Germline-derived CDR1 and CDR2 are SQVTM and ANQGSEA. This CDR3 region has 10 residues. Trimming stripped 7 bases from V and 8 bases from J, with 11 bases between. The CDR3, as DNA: TGCAGCGGGGGCGACGGGGGCTACACCTTC. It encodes CSGGDGGYTF.

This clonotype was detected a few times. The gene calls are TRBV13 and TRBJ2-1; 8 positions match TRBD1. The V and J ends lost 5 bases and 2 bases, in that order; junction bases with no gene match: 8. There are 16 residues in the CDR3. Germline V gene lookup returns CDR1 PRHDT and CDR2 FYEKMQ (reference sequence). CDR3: CASSPRGQGTYNEQFF. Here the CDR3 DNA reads TGTGCCAGCAGCCCCCGAGGACAGGGAACCTACAATGAGCAGTTCTTC. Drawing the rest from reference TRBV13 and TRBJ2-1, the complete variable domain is AAGVIQSPRHLIKEKRETATLKCYPIPRHDTVYWYQQGPGQDPQFLISFYEKMQSDKGSIPDRFSAQQFSDYHSELNMSSLELGDSALYFCASSPRGQGTYNEQFFGPGTRLTVL.

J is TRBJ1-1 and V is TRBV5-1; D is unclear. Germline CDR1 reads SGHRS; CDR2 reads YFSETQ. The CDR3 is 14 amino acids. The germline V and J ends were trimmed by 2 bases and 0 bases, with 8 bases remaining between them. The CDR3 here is CASSFTDLNTEAFF. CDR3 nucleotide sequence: TGCGCCAGCAGCTTTACAGACTTGAACACTGAAGCTTTCTTT.

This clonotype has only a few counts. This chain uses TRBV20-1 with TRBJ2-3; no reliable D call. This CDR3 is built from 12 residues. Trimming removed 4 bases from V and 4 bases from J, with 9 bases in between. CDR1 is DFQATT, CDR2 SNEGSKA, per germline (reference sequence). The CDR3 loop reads CSAIYSADTQYF. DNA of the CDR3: TGCAGTGCTATTTATTCGGCAGATACGCAGTATTTT.

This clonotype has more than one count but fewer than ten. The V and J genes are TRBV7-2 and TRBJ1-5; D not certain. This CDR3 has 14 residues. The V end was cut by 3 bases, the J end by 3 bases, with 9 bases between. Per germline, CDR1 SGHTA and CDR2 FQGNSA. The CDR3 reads CASSLVQPNQPQHF. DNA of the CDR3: TGTGCCAGCAGCTTGGTACAGCCCAATCAGCCCCAGCATTTT. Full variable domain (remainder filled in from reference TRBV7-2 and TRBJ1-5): GAGVSQSPSNKVTEKGKDVELRCDPISGHTALYWYRQSLGQGLEFLIYFQGNSAPDKSGLPSDRFSAERTGGSVSTLTIQRTQQEDSAVYLCASSLVQPNQPQHFGDGTRLSIL.

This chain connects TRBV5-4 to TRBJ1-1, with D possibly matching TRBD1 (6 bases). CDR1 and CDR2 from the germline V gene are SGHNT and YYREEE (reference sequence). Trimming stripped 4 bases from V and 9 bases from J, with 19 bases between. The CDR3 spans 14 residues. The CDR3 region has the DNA TGTGCCAGCAGCCCCCGAGGGACACAGACTCAAGCTTTCTTT. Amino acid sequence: CASSPRGTQTQAFF.

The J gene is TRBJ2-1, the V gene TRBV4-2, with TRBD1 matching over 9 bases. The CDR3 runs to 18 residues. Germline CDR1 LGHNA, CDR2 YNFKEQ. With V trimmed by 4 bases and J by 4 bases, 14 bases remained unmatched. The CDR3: CASSPWGQGKRLYNEQFF. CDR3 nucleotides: TGTGCCAGCAGCCCGTGGGGACAGGGAAAGAGATTGTACAATGAGCAGTTCTTC.

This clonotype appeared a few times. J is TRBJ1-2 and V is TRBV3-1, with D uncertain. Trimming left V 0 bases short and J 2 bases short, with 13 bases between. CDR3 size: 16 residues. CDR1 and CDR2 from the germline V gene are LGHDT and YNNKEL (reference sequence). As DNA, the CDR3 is TGTGCCAGCAGCCAAGATCGGACCCCCCTAAACTATGGCTACACCTTC. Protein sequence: CASSQDRTPLNYGYTF.

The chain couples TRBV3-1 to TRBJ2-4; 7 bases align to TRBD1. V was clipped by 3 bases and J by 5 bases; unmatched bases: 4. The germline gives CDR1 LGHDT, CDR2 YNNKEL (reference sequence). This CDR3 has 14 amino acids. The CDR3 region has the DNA TGTGCCAGCAGCCATGGACAGGTCCAAAACATTCAGTACTTC. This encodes CASSHGQVQNIQYF.

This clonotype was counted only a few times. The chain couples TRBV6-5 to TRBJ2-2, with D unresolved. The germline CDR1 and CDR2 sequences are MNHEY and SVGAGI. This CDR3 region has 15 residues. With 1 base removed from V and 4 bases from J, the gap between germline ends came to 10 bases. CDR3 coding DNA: TGTGCCAGCAGTTACTTCCGGACCTTCACCGGGGAGCTGTTTTTT. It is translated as CASSYFRTFTGELFF.

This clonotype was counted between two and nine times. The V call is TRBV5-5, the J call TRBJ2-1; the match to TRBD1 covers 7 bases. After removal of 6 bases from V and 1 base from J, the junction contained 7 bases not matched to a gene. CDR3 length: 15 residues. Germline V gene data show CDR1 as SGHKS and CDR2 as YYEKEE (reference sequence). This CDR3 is CASKGQQGSYNEQFF. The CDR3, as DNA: TGTGCCAGCAAAGGGCAACAGGGGTCCTACAATGAGCAGTTCTTC.

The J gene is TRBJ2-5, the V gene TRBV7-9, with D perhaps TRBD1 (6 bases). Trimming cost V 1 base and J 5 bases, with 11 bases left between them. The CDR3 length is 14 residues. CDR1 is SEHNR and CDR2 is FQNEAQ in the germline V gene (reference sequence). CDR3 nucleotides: TGTGCCAGCAGCTTAGGTTACAGGGACGAGACCCAGTACTTC. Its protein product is CASSLGYRDETQYF.

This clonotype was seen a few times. The CDR3, as DNA: TGTGCCAGCAGCGTGGGACAGGGGGCAGGAGGCTACACCTTC. Its protein is CASSVGQGAGGYTF. The genes are TRBV5-6 and TRBJ1-2, with 12 bases identical to TRBD1. CDR1 is SGHDT, CDR2 YYEEEE, per germline. V shed 4 bases and J 8 bases; nucleotides not matched to a gene: 6. CDR3 size: 14 residues.

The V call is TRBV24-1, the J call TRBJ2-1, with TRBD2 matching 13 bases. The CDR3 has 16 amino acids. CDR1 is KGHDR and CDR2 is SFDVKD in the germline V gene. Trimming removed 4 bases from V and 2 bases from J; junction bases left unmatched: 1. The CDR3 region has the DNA TGTGCCACCAGTGACACTAGCGGGGGGGCCTACAATGAGCAGTTCTTC. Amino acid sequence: CATSDTSGGAYNEQFF.

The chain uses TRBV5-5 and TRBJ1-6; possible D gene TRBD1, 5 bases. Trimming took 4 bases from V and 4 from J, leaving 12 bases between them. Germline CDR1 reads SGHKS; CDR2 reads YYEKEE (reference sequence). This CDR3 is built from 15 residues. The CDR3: CASSNRDPYNSPLHF. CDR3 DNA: TGTGCCAGCAGCAACCGGGACCCATATAATTCACCCCTCCACTTT.

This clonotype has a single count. This chain's CDR3 is CASSFRQGTGELFF. CDR3 sequence (DNA): TGCGCCAGCAGCTTTCGACAGGGCACCGGGGAGCTGTTTTTT. V is TRBV5-1 and J is TRBJ2-2; TRBD1 matches at 7 bases. Losses at the gene ends were 2 bases for V and 4 bases for J; bases not matched to a gene: 2. CDR3 length: 14 residues. Germline loops: CDR1 SGHRS, CDR2 YFSETQ. Drawing the rest from reference TRBV5-1 and TRBJ2-2, the complete variable domain is KAGVTQTPRYLIKTRGQQVTLSCSPISGHRSVSWYQQTPGQGLQFLFEYFSETQRNKGNFPGRFSGRQFSNSRSEMNVSTLELGDSALYLCASSFRQGTGELFFGEGSRLTVL.

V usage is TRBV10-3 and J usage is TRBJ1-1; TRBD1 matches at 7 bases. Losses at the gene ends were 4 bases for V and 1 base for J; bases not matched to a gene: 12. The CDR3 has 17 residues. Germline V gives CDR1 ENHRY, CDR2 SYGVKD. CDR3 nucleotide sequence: TGTGCCATCAGTGCGGGGTCCTGGGACAGCAGGAACACTGAAGCTTTCTTT. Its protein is CAISAGSWDSRNTEAFF.